The 27 T cell receptor beta chains in this list originate from one sample, sequenced in a study of cytomegalovirus exposure and HLA in healthy donors. Sequenced by immunoSEQ multiplex PCR; TCRdb stores in-frame clones only, minus some. The sample yields 250,000 to 400,000 clones, roughly 86% seen once. Specimen: PBMCs. The receptors shown here come from a man in his thirties or forties in good health and CMV-seronegative.

The chain employs TRBV7-6 and TRBJ2-1; TRBD1 might be the D (6 bases). In germline, CDR1 is SGHVS, CDR2 FNYEAQ. This CDR3 has 15 amino acids. V lost 1 base, J lost 14 bases, and 21 bases lay in between. The CDR3, as DNA: TGTGCCAGCAGCTTAGATAGGACAGTCTCTTATTTGGAGTTCTTC. The encoded protein is CASSLDRTVSYLEFF.

This clone was recorded once. This chain joins TRBV6-1 and TRBJ2-7; 8 nucleotides match TRBD1. J lost 2 bases, V lost 3 bases, and 6 bases had no gene match. Germline lookup yields CDR1 MNHNS and CDR2 SASEGT. The CDR3 totals 15 residues. CDR3 residues: CASSEATGEAYEQYF. The CDR3 coding sequence is TGTGCCAGCAGTGAGGCGACAGGGGAAGCCTACGAGCAGTACTTC.

The chain joins TRBV10-2 to TRBJ1-2; D ambiguous. V lost 2 bases and J 2 bases, leaving 6 bases between the germline ends. The CDR3 is 13 amino acids. From germline, CDR1 is WSHSY and CDR2 SAAADI. The CDR3, as DNA: TGCGCCAGCAGTGAGGGTACAAACTATGGCTACACCTTC. Its translation: CASSEGTNYGYTF.

J is TRBJ1-1 and V is TRBV25-1, with 7 bases matching TRBD1. The CDR3 spans 12 residues. Germline V gives CDR1 MGHDK, CDR2 SYGVNS. With 8 bases clipped from V and 6 bases from J, the junction kept 6 bases outside the gene matches. CDR3 region: CASYGQAPEAFF. For the CDR3, the DNA is TGTGCCAGCTACGGACAGGCTCCTGAAGCTTTCTTT.

The V call is TRBV6-1, the J call TRBJ2-3, with 11 bases matching TRBD2. The CDR3 sequence is 16 residues long. Germline CDR1 reads MNHNS; CDR2 reads SASEGT. The V segment lost 4 bases and the J segment 5 bases; nucleotides outside the gene matches: 8. For the CDR3, the DNA is TGTGCCAGCAGTGCCGGAACCGGGACTAGCGGAGATACGCAGTATTTT. Amino acids: CASSAGTGTSGDTQYF.

The chain uses TRBV14 and TRBJ2-7; 16 bases are shared with TRBD2. The CDR3 spans 17 residues. Germline assignment: CDR1 SGHDN and CDR2 FVKESK. After removal of 5 bases from V and 0 bases from J, the junction contained 4 bases not matched to a gene. The CDR3: CASSGTSGGAYSYEQYF. CDR3 coding DNA: TGTGCCAGCAGCGGGACTAGCGGGGGGGCATACTCCTACGAGCAGTACTTC.

This sequence joins TRBV7-9 and TRBJ2-3; 12 nucleotides match TRBD1. The trim removed 3 bases at V and 10 bases at J, leaving 8 bases unmatched. The germline CDR1 and CDR2 sequences are SEHNR and FQNEAQ (reference sequence). CDR3 length: 15 residues. This chain's CDR3 is CASSFWDRGLEAQYF. DNA of the CDR3: TGTGCCAGCAGCTTTTGGGACAGGGGGCTTGAAGCGCAGTATTTT.

The V gene is TRBV5-4, the J gene TRBJ1-2; D is possibly TRBD1 (6 bases). Deletions cut 3 bases from V and 4 bases from J, with 13 bases between. Germline V gene lookup returns CDR1 SGHNT and CDR2 YYREEE (reference sequence). CDR3 length equals 14 residues. The chain's CDR3 is CASSSRTELYGYTF. CDR3 bases: TGTGCCAGCAGCTCGCGGACAGAACTCTATGGCTACACCTTC.

The chain employs TRBV19 and TRBJ1-1, with no clear D. V was cut by 4 bases and J by 0 bases, with 12 bases left in between. CDR1 is LNHDA, CDR2 SQIVND, per germline (reference sequence). CDR3 length: 15 amino acids. The chain's CDR3 is CASSTPGGMNTEAFF. CDR3 DNA: TGTGCCAGTAGTACTCCCGGCGGAATGAACACTGAAGCTTTCTTT.

In nucleotides, the CDR3 is TGTGCCAGCAGTTTTGGTCTAGAGACAGGGTTAAGAGGCTACACCTTC. Its translation: CASSFGLETGLRGYTF. The J gene is TRBJ1-2, the V gene TRBV27; 7 positions agree with TRBD1. The V gene's germline CDR1 is MNHEY and CDR2 SMNVEV (reference sequence). This CDR3 is built from 16 residues. With 3 bases clipped from V and 8 bases from J, the junction kept 15 bases outside the gene matches.

This clone occurred a few times. The rearrangement links TRBV10-3 to TRBJ1-2, with 10 bases that match TRBD1. In germline, CDR1 is ENHRY, CDR2 SYGVKD. This CDR3 region has 16 residues. Germline trimming cut 2 bases from V and 5 bases from J; bases unmatched to any gene: 8. The CDR3 nucleotides are TGTGCCATCAGTGAGGACGGGACAGGGGTCCGTTATGGCTACACCTTC. This gives the protein CAISEDGTGVRYGYTF.

This clone was observed a single time. This chain connects TRBV27 to TRBJ1-1; 7 bases are shared with TRBD1. Germline assignment: CDR1 MNHEY and CDR2 SMNVEV (reference sequence). This CDR3 contains 11 residues. V was clipped by 8 bases and J by 7 bases; unmatched bases: 4. CDR3: CASQGVGEAFF. The CDR3 DNA follows: TGTGCCAGCCAGGGGGTCGGTGAAGCTTTCTTT.

V and J are TRBV11-3 and TRBJ1-1, with TRBD1 identical over 9 bases. The V gene's germline CDR1 is SGHNT and CDR2 YENEEA. V was clipped by 5 bases and J by 2 bases; unmatched bases: 6. The length of the CDR3 is 15 residues. CDR3: CASSLGTGSNTEAFF. The CDR3 region has the DNA TGTGCCAGCAGCCTAGGGACAGGGTCCAACACTGAAGCTTTCTTT.

The chain is built from TRBV5-6 and TRBJ2-7, with 8 positions matching TRBD2. V lost 3 bases, J lost 6 bases, and 2 bases stayed unmatched. Germline V gene data show CDR1 as SGHDT and CDR2 as YYEEEE. The CDR3 contains 12 residues. CDR3 DNA sequence: TGTGCCAGCAGCTCGGGAGGGTCCGAGCAGTACTTC. Translated: CASSSGGSEQYF.

This rearrangement joins TRBV7-6 to TRBJ2-1; 11 bases align to TRBD2. Germline CDR1 SGHVS, CDR2 FNYEAQ. The CDR3 spans 18 residues. V lost 5 bases, J lost 0 bases, and 9 bases stayed unmatched. The DNA of the CDR3 is TGTGCCAGCAGCCGGGCTAGCGGGGGGCCCCTCTCCTACAATGAGCAGTTCTTC. Translating gives CASSRASGGPLSYNEQFF.

The chain combines TRBV4-2 with TRBJ1-1, with a possible D match to TRBD1 (6 bases). V lost 0 bases, J lost 14 bases, and 19 bases lay in between. This CDR3 has 14 residues. Germline lookup yields CDR1 LGHNA and CDR2 YNFKEQ. For the CDR3, the DNA is TGTGCCAGCAGCCAAGATAAGGGGGTGCCTAATCGCTTCTTT. Translation: CASSQDKGVPNRFF.

This chain links TRBV4-3 with TRBJ1-2, with 12 bases aligning to TRBD1. CDR1 and CDR2 (germline): LGHNA, YSLEER. The CDR3 has 17 residues. The V segment lost 0 bases and the J segment 5 bases; nucleotides outside the gene matches: 7. The CDR3 coding sequence is TGCGCCAGCAGCCAAGATTGGGGACAGGGGGCAGGGTATGGCTACACCTTC. Its protein product is CASSQDWGQGAGYGYTF.

The V call is TRBV7-8, the J call TRBJ2-5, with a weak D call TRBD1 (6 bases). The V and J ends lost 5 bases and 1 base respectively, with 8 bases between them. From germline, CDR1 is SGHVS and CDR2 FQNEAQ. The CDR3 extends over 13 amino acids. The CDR3 loop reads CASSRTVQETQYF. CDR3 bases: TGTGCCAGCAGCCGGACAGTCCAAGAGACCCAGTACTTC.

V gene TRBV7-9 combines with J gene TRBJ1-6, with D uncertain. The CDR3 spans 12 residues. CDR1 and CDR2 from the germline V gene are SEHNR and FQNEAQ (reference sequence). The V end was cut by 6 bases, the J end by 5 bases, with 5 bases between. The CDR3 DNA reads as TGTGCCAGCAGAACAGATAATTCACCCCTCCACTTT. The encoded protein is CASRTDNSPLHF.

The chain recombines TRBV18 with TRBJ2-7; 7 bases map to TRBD1. CDR1 is KGHSH and CDR2 is LQKENI in the germline V gene. The CDR3 runs to 15 residues. With V trimmed by 2 bases and J by 3 bases, 7 bases remained unmatched. The CDR3 loop is CASSPGQVVGYEQYF. The CDR3 DNA sequence: TGTGCCAGCTCACCAGGACAGGTCGTGGGCTACGAGCAGTACTTC.

This chain connects TRBV5-6 to TRBJ2-1, with a possible D match to TRBD1 (6 bases). Germline V gives CDR1 SGHDT, CDR2 YYEEEE. The V gene lost 2 bases and the J gene lost 8 bases, with 14 bases spanning the gap. This CDR3 comprises 14 residues. The CDR3 region has the DNA TGTGCCAGCAGCTTCACCCAGGGGTTAGATGAGCAGTTCTTC. Translating gives CASSFTQGLDEQFF.

DNA of the CDR3: TGCGCCAGCAGCCCTTACCAGGGCGGGGGGGTCGACACAGATACGCAGTATTTT. Amino acids: CASSPYQGGGVDTDTQYF. The V call is TRBV4-3, the J call TRBJ2-3, with 9 bases identical to TRBD2. Germline CDR1 reads LGHNA; CDR2 reads YSLEER. V shed 4 bases, J shed 2 bases, and the junction held 13 bases outside the gene matches. This CDR3 comprises 18 residues.

The chain carries TRBV28 and TRBJ1-4; no definite D call. V was shortened by 5 bases and J by 7 bases, with 17 bases between the two germline ends. The CDR3 consists of 15 residues. Germline V CDR1 and CDR2: MDHEN, SYDVKM. The CDR3 coding sequence is TGTGCCAGCAGTCCCAGGCCCGGGGAGCGTGAAAAACTGTTTTTT. It specifies CASSPRPGEREKLFF.

The genes are TRBV9 and TRBJ2-7; a weak D match, TRBD2 (5 bases). The CDR3 loop spans 16 amino acids. Trimming took off 4 bases at V and 2 bases at J, with 19 bases between the two ends. Germline V gene data show CDR1 as SGDLS and CDR2 as YYNGEE. CDR3 in DNA: TGTGCCAGCAGCCCCTGGACTGGAGACGGTCCCTACGAGCAGTACTTC. This encodes CASSPWTGDGPYEQYF.

This clone was recorded a few times. CDR3 DNA: TGTGCCATCCGGCGGGAGGTTGAAGGTGGCTACACCTTC. Amino acids: CAIRREVEGGYTF. The chain is built from TRBV10-3 and TRBJ1-2; D is unresolved. Trimming removed 8 bases from V and 7 bases from J, with 17 bases in between. This CDR3 spans 13 amino acids. The germline V gene encodes CDR1 ENHRY and CDR2 SYGVKD.

The V gene is TRBV6-4, the J gene TRBJ1-1; a possible D gene is TRBD1 (5 bases). CDR3 length equals 14 residues. V shed 3 bases and J shed 2 bases, with 10 bases lying between them. Germline CDR1 is MRHNA and CDR2 is SNTAGT. CDR3 nucleotide sequence: TGTGCCAGCAGTGAAAGGGGCCTAAACACTGAAGCTTTCTTT. Amino acid sequence: CASSERGLNTEAFF.

The sample holds one count of this clone. The V call is TRBV4-1, the J call TRBJ1-1; 8 bases match TRBD1. From germline, CDR1 is MGHRA and CDR2 YSYEKL. Trimming cost V 0 bases and J 0 bases; bases outside gene matches: 3. This CDR3 region has 16 residues. The CDR3 nucleotides are TGCGCCAGCAGCCAAGAGCAGGGGGCAATGAACACTGAAGCTTTCTTT. It is translated as CASSQEQGAMNTEAFF.